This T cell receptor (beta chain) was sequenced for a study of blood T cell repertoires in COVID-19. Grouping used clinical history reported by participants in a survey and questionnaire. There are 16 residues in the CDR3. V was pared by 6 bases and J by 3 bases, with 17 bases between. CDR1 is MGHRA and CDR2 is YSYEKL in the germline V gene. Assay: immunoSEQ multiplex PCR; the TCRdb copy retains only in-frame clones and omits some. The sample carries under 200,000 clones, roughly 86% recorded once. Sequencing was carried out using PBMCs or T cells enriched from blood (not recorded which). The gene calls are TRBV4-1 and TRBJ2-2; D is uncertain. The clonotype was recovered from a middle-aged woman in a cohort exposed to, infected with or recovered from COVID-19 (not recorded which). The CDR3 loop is CASRFRQWSDTGELFF. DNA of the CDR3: TGCGCCAGCAGATTCCGTCAATGGTCGGACACCGGGGAGCTGTTTTTT.